This entry lists 6 T cell receptor beta chains sequenced from one sample in a study of tumor and adjacent non-tumor tissue in lung cancer (dated by TCRdb to the late 2010s). RNA was isolated from bulk, unsorted tissue, and RNA quality was assessed with a NanoDrop ND-1000 and an Agilent 2100. The library was built by means of multiplex PCR. The listed sequencing device is Illumina HiSeq 2500. TCRbeta libraries were constructed through three rounds of nested PCR with primers (Table S4) according to protocols modified from ARM-PCR. The public sequencing data were trimmed at Q25 with fastp and processed into clonotypes with MiXCR by TCRdb, which kept only in-frame beta chains. One record per CDR3 amino acid sequence lists the most common genes and DNA. The sample contains under 150,000 distinct CDR3 sequences, around 61% of them found a single time. Approximately 18% of the sample goes to the ten largest clones.

Sequencing was done on a sample of lung tumor tissue. These receptors were taken from a man aged 60 to 69 with small cell lung cancer.

This rearrangement joins TRBV11-3 to TRBJ2-5; 10 positions match TRBD2. CDR3 length: 17 residues. Germline V gives CDR1 SGHNT, CDR2 YENEEA. Losses at the gene ends were 4 bases for V and 8 bases for J; bases not matched to a gene: 16. CDR3 sequence: CASSSGRLAGAGDTQYF. CDR3 bases: TGTGCCAGCAGCTCAGGTCGGCTAGCGGGAGCAGGAGACACCCAGTACTTC. Variable domain in full (rest from reference TRBV11-3 and TRBJ2-5): EAGVVQSPRYKIIEKKQPVAFWCNPISGHNTLYWYLQNLGQGPELLIRYENEEAVDDSQLPKDRFSAERLKGVDSTLKIQPAELGDSAVYLCASSSGRLAGAGDTQYFGPGTRLLVL.

This clonotype was found many times. This may arise from a read error, as a much more abundant clone is one base away. Here the CDR3 DNA reads TGTGCCAGCATCCTGCAGGCGAACACTGAAGCTTTCTTT. Protein sequence: CASILQANTEAFF. V usage is TRBV6-1 and J usage is TRBJ1-1; D is unresolved. V dropped 7 bases and J dropped 1 base, with 10 bases sitting between them. This CDR3 comprises 13 residues. Germline-derived CDR1 and CDR2 are MNHNS and SASEGT.

J is TRBJ2-7 and V is TRBV11-3; D is uncertain. Germline V lookup: CDR1 SGHNT, CDR2 YENEEA. V was pared by 7 bases and J by 4 bases, with 17 bases between. The length of the CDR3 is 14 residues. CDR3 sequence reads: CASNSRIRDYEQYF. CDR3 nucleotides: TGTGCCAGCAACTCTCGTATCAGAGATTACGAGCAGTACTTC.

The V call is TRBV11-1, the J call TRBJ2-7; 8 bases are shared with TRBD2. The CDR3 is made up of 15 amino acids. V shed 0 bases, J shed 13 bases, and the junction held 14 bases outside the gene matches. Looked up from germline, CDR1 is SGHAT and CDR2 is FQDESV (reference sequence). In DNA form, the CDR3 reads TGTGCCAGCAGCTTAGCGGCCGTCCGGGAGGGAAATAACTACTTC. The encoded protein is CASSLAAVREGNNYF.

The rearrangement uses TRBV7-2 and TRBJ2-7, with D tentatively TRBD1 (6 bases). The CDR3 runs 14 residues. CDR1 is SGHTA and CDR2 is FQGNSA in the germline V gene. V lost 7 bases to trimming and J lost 3 bases, with 16 bases between them. CDR3 nucleotides: TGTGCCAGCAAACCCCGGGACACCGGCTACGAGCAGTACTTC. Its protein is CASKPRDTGYEQYF.

This clonotype has ten or more counts. The chain carries TRBV4-2 and TRBJ1-2, with D perhaps matching TRBD1 (5 bases). This CDR3 has 15 amino acids. Deletions cut 3 bases from V and 8 bases from J, with 19 bases between. Germline CDR1 LGHNA, CDR2 YNFKEQ. CDR3 loop: CASSHGGARVGGYTF. DNA for the CDR3: TGTGCCAGCAGCCACGGGGGAGCCCGGGTGGGGGGCTACACCTTC.